This T cell receptor (beta chain) was identified during a study of a mutant IDH1 vaccine in newly diagnosed glioma. Looking at the study overall: The first vaccination came 4-6 weeks after radiotherapy alone, or with temozolomide cycles. Treated patients, approximately 60% male and roughly 40% female, averaged about 42 years of age. Therapy received beforehand was radiotherapy, temozolomide, or both, with most patients given both.

The protocol was immunoSEQ multiplex PCR, while the TCRdb copy is restricted to in-frame clones and leaves out a portion. In the table there are about 64,000 clones, approximately 84% of which are singletons. Worth noting for this clone: Its target is unknown.

Overall study results and limits: Seemingly, top peripheral T cell clonotype changes bore no relation to pseudoprogression.

Documented time point: week 11, during vaccination. Doses consisted of 300 ug of mutant IDH1 20-mer peptide each, paired with topical imiquimod. V dropped 5 bases and J dropped 5 bases, with 13 bases sitting between them. Germline assignment: CDR1 SGHAT and CDR2 FQNNGV. This CDR3 spans 13 amino acids. This material consisted of PBMCs, taken from a glioma patient whose treatment included an IDH1 peptide vaccine. The chain recombines TRBV11-2 with TRBJ2-7; D is uncertain. The origin of this receptor is a woman aged 45-65 years with glioma. CDR3 bases: TGTGCCAGCAGCGTAGTAAGATTCGACGAGCAGTACTTC. Amino acids: CASSVVRFDEQYF.